Listed below are T cell receptor beta chains from one sample, sequenced in a study of PD-L1 blockade in urothelial cancer. Some clones are missing from TCRdb's copy, which holds only in-frame ones; the method was immunoSEQ multiplex PCR. The table includes 44,000 or so clones, about nine tenths detected once. This sample comprised PBMCs, obtained around atezolizumab (anti-PD-L1) treatment. The receptors stem from a man aged 80 or over with urothelial cancer. Each CDR3 is given with its conserved first and last residue. D genes are given only for firm matches. The size entry is marked missing in some rows and otherwise reads once, few, many or a size class.

-,TRBV11-2,-,TRBJ2-2,14,CASRGAGAVGELFF,TGTGCCAGCAGGGGAGCAGGGGCGGTGGGGGAGCTGTTTTTT
-,TRBV7-7,TRBD1,TRBJ2-2,15,CASSWTGDNTGELFF,TGTGCCAGCAGCTGGACAGGCGATAACACCGGGGAGCTGTTTTTT
-,TRBV4-1,-,TRBJ2-5,15,CASSVPGTRMETQYF,TGCGCCAGCAGCGTCCCCGGGACTCGGATGGAGACCCAGTACTTC
-,TRBV6-5,-,TRBJ1-2,14,CASSYSSGNYGYTF,TGTGCCAGCAGTTACTCGTCTGGCAACTATGGCTACACCTTC
once,TRBV29-1,-,TRBJ2-7,11,CSVEASYEQYF,TGCAGCGTTGAAGCCAGCTACGAGCAGTACTTC
-,TRBV5-1,TRBD1,TRBJ1-5,13,CASSPGQGQPQHF,TGCGCCAGCAGCCCGGGACAGGGGCAGCCCCAGCATTTT
-,TRBV19,TRBD1,TRBJ1-5,14,CASSTTGANQPQHF,TGTGCCAGTAGTACCACAGGGGCTAATCAGCCCCAGCATTTT
-,TRBV30,-,TRBJ2-2,14,CAWSGGTDTGELFF,TGTGCCTGGAGTGGCGGGACCGACACCGGGGAGCTGTTTTTT
-,TRBV6-1,TRBD1,TRBJ2-3,15,CASRGPGTGADTQYF,TGTGCCAGCAGAGGCCCAGGGACAGGGGCAGATACGCAGTATTTT
-,TRBV7-2,TRBD2,TRBJ2-4,17,CASSYPGGEGAKNIQYF,TGTGCCAGCAGCTACCCCGGGGGGGAGGGGGCCAAAAACATTCAGTACTTC
few,TRBV28,-,TRBJ1-4,15,CASSSLNALDTPLFF,TGTGCCAGCAGTTCCTTAAATGCCCTGGACACGCCTCTGTTTTTT
-,TRBV9,TRBD1,TRBJ2-5,14,CASSYGTVQETQYF,TGTGCCAGCAGCTACGGGACAGTCCAAGAGACCCAGTACTTC
-,TRBV7-9,TRBD2,TRBJ2-7,14,CASSFAGGTYEQYF,TGTGCCAGCAGCTTCGCGGGAGGCACCTACGAGCAGTACTTC
-,TRBV30,TRBD1,TRBJ2-4,15,CAWSRDRGAKNIQYF,TGTGCCTGGAGCCGGGACAGGGGGGCCAAAAACATTCAGTACTTC
-,TRBV2,-,TRBJ2-6,16,CASSGFRAFAANVLTF,TGTGCCAGCAGTGGATTCAGGGCCTTCGCGGCCAACGTCCTGACTTTC
-,TRBV5-1,TRBD2,TRBJ2-1,16,CASSLALAGRNNEQFF,TGCGCCAGCAGCTTGGCGCTAGCGGGGAGAAACAATGAGCAGTTCTTC
-,TRBV19,-,TRBJ1-1,19,CASRRNPMTAPTLNTEAFF,TGTGCCAGTAGACGCAATCCAATGACAGCGCCTACTCTGAACACTGAAGCTTTCTTT
-,TRBV6-5,TRBD2,TRBJ2-7,14,CATNSVGGGYEQYF,TGTGCCACCAATAGCGTCGGGGGGGGCTACGAGCAGTACTTC
-,TRBV7-2,TRBD1,TRBJ2-5,15,CASSLAQGAQETQYF,TGTGCCAGCAGCTTAGCGCAGGGGGCCCAAGAGACCCAGTACTTC
-,TRBV29-1,TRBD1,TRBJ1-1,12,CSVAPTGGNAFF,TGCAGCGTTGCCCCCACAGGGGGCAACGCTTTCTTT
-,TRBV6-5,-,TRBJ1-2,15,CASSFGGGQNYGYTF,TGTGCCAGCAGCTTCGGGGGGGGCCAGAACTATGGCTACACCTTC
-,TRBV6-5,TRBD1,TRBJ2-3,15,CASSRTGGMWNTQYF,TGTGCCAGCAGTCGGACAGGGGGCATGTGGAATACGCAGTATTTT
few,TRBV4-1,TRBD2,TRBJ2-7,16,CASSQELVAGTYEQYF,TGCGCCAGCAGCCAAGAATTAGTAGCGGGAACGTACGAGCAGTACTTC
-,TRBV19,-,TRBJ1-5,14,CASSIQTGNQPQHF,TGTGCCAGTAGTATCCAAACAGGGAATCAGCCCCAGCATTTT
-,TRBV28,-,TRBJ1-5,16,CASNGSGARVGKPQHF,TGTGCCAGCAACGGGTCAGGGGCGAGGGTCGGAAAGCCCCAGCATTTT
-,TRBV7-2,-,TRBJ2-1,13,CASSLEGLREQFF,TGTGCCAGCAGCTTAGAGGGGTTGAGGGAGCAGTTCTTC
-,TRBV7-9,-,TRBJ2-3,15,CASSLERGSTDTQYF,TGTGCCAGCAGCTTAGAGAGGGGGAGCACAGATACGCAGTATTTT